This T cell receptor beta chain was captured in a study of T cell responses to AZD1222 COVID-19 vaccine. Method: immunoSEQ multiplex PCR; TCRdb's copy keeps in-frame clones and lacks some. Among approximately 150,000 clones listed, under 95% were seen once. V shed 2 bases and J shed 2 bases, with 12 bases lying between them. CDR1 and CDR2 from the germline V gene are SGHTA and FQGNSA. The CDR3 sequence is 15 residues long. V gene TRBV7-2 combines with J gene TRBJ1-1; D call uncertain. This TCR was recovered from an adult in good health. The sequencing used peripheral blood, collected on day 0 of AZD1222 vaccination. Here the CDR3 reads CASSLMGRRNTEAFF. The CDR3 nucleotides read TGTGCCAGCAGCTTAATGGGGAGAAGAAACACTGAAGCTTTCTTT.